These 9 T cell receptor beta chains were all obtained from the same sample, sequenced in a study of T cell repertoires in cytomegalovirus infection. TCRdb called the reads again in MiXCR, with one record for every CDR3 protein. The data show 76,000 or so distinct CDR3 sequences, 3.7% seen once. Sequencing was done on a sample of PBMCs. The receptors come from a human donor in good health (CMV status not recorded). Some clones in this sample may be carry-over from other donors' samples.

The table lists this clonotype with many counts. The chain recombines TRBV7-6 with TRBJ2-3, with 10 bases fitting TRBD1. V dropped 5 bases and J dropped 4; count of bases not matched to a gene: 3. This CDR3 has 14 residues. Germline CDR1 and CDR2: SGHVS and FNYEAQ. The CDR3: CASSDRGRADTQYF. In DNA form, the CDR3 reads TGTGCCAGCAGCGACAGGGGGCGCGCAGATACGCAGTATTTT.

Many counts were recorded for this clonotype. This chain joins TRBV7-2 and TRBJ1-4; D gene uncertain. V was shortened by 5 bases and J by 6 bases, with 13 bases between the two germline ends. Per germline, CDR1 SGHTA and CDR2 FQGNSA. The CDR3 consists of 14 residues. DNA for the CDR3: TGTGCCAGCAGCCGTGACTCCCGGCATGAAAAACTGTTTTTT. Translation gives CASSRDSRHEKLFF.

This clonotype has ten or more counts. The chain joins TRBV7-8 to TRBJ2-1; possible D gene TRBD2, 6 bases. The CDR3 consists of 15 residues. Trimming cost V 1 base and J 9 bases, with 16 bases left between them. Germline CDR1 reads SGHVS; CDR2 reads FQNEAQ. CDR3 sequence: CASSLGRLGGGEQFF. CDR3 nucleotide sequence: TGTGCCAGCAGCTTAGGAAGACTAGGAGGTGGTGAGCAGTTCTTC.

This clonotype appeared many times. This chain uses TRBV12-3 or TRBV12-4 with TRBJ2-2, with D possibly matching TRBD2 (6 bases). The CDR3 extends over 14 amino acids. V lost 7 bases and J 3 bases, leaving 12 bases between the germline ends. The CDR3 region has the DNA TGTGCCAGCACTCCCGGGGGATACACCGGGGAGCTGTTTTTT. Amino acids: CASTPGGYTGELFF.

This clonotype was seen at least ten times. The chain uses TRBV20-1 and TRBJ2-7, with 9 positions matching TRBD1. CDR3 size: 11 residues. Germline loops: CDR1 DFQATT, CDR2 SNEGSKA (reference sequence). With 3 bases clipped from V and 11 bases from J, the junction kept 5 bases outside the gene matches. CDR3 in amino acids: CSASITGGEYF. CDR3 DNA sequence: TGCAGTGCTAGTATAACAGGGGGCGAGTACTTC.

Many counts were recorded for this clonotype. The V and J genes are TRBV5-1 and TRBJ1-3; TRBD1 matches at 9 bases. V was pared by 1 base and J by 1 base, with 9 bases of the junction left unmatched. Germline V gene sequence: CDR1 SGHRS, CDR2 YFSETQ. This CDR3 is 18 amino acids long. CDR3 bases: TGCGCCAGCAGCTTGTCGTCGGGACAGGGAAGGTCTGGAAACACCATATATTTT. Protein: CASSLSSGQGRSGNTIYF.

This clonotype showed up many times. In DNA form, the CDR3 reads TGTGCCAGCAGCCTTTCCCCGATGGGCGAGCAGTACTTC. Residues: CASSLSPMGEQYF. The chain recombines TRBV7-2 with TRBJ2-7; no reliable D call. Germline assignment: CDR1 SGHTA and CDR2 FQGNSA. This CDR3 spans 13 amino acids. With 5 bases removed from V and 6 bases from J, the gap between germline ends came to 14 bases.

This clonotype was found many times. The chain uses TRBV20-1 and TRBJ2-1, with 9 bases lining up with TRBD2. The germline V gene has CDR1 DFQATT and CDR2 SNEGSKA (reference sequence). This CDR3 comprises 16 residues. V gave up 0 bases and J gave up 2 bases; unmatched junction bases: 5. For the CDR3, the DNA is TGCAGTGCTAGAGATCGGCAGCGGGGGGCCTACAATGAGCAGTTCTTC. It translates to CSARDRQRGAYNEQFF.

This clonotype was seen many times. The rearrangement links TRBV6-6 to TRBJ1-1; D remains unclear. Trimming left V 0 bases short and J 2 bases short, with 4 bases between. Germline CDR1 and CDR2: MNHNY and SVGAGI (reference sequence). The CDR3 contains 13 residues. CDR3 DNA sequence: TGTGCCAGCAGTTACTCTCTAAACACTGAAGCTTTCTTT. This encodes CASSYSLNTEAFF.